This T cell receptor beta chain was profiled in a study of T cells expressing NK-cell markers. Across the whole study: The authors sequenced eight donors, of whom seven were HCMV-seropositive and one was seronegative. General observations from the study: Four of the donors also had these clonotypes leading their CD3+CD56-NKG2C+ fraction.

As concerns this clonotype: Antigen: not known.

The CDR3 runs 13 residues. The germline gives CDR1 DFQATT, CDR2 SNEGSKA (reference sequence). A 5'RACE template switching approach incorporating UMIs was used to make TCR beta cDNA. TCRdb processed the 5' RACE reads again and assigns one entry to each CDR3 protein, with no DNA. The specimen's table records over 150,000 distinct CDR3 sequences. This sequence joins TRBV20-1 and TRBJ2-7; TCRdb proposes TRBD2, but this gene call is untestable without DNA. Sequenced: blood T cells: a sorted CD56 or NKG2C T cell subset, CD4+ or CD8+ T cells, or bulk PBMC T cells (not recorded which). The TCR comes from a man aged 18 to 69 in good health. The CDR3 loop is CSASTGGALEQYF.